These 16 T cell receptor beta chains were sequenced from one sample in a study of blood T cell repertoires in COVID-19. The table came from immunoSEQ multiplex PCR; TCRdb's copy has only in-frame clones and leaves some out. The table has roughly 250,000 clones, roughly 83% seen once. Input material: PBMCs or T cells enriched from blood (not recorded which). The receptors stem from a woman aged 45-60 years who had recovered from COVID-19.

The chain joins TRBV2 to TRBJ1-5; the D gene is possibly TRBD1 (5 bases). Germline V CDR1 and CDR2: SNHLY, FYNNEI. This CDR3 is 12 amino acids long. Trimming left V 3 bases short and J 7 bases short, with 7 bases between. CDR3 loop: CASSDQGQPQHF. For the CDR3, the DNA is TGTGCCAGCAGTGATCAGGGACAGCCCCAGCATTTT. Full variable domain (missing parts from reference TRBV2 and TRBJ1-5): EPEVTQTPSHQVTQMGQEVILRCVPISNHLYFYWYRQILGQKVEFLVSFYNNEISEKSEIFDDQFSVERPDGSNFTLKIRSTKLEDSAMYFCASSDQGQPQHFGDGTRLSIL.

CDR3 loop: CASSAGGHSPLHF. CDR3 in DNA: TGTGCCAGCAGCGCTGGAGGACATTCACCCCTCCACTTT. The gene calls are TRBV6-4 and TRBJ1-6, with D uncertain. Trimming stripped 6 bases from V and 8 bases from J, with 11 bases between. This CDR3 region has 13 residues. CDR1 MRHNA and CDR2 SNTAGT come from the germline V gene.

V and J are TRBV24-1 and TRBJ2-3, with 9 positions matching TRBD2. The trim removed 4 bases at V and 0 bases at J, leaving 4 bases unmatched. The germline CDR1 and CDR2 sequences are KGHDR and SFDVKD. This CDR3 region has 16 residues. The CDR3 loop reads CATSDPSGTSTDTQYF. CDR3 DNA: TGTGCCACCAGTGACCCTAGCGGGACTAGCACAGATACGCAGTATTTT.

The count of this clone is one. The chain recombines TRBV6-2 or TRBV6-3 with TRBJ2-5; TRBD2 aligns across 7 bases. From germline, CDR1 is MNHEY and CDR2 SVGEGT. V dropped 3 bases and J dropped 5; count of bases not matched to a gene: 9. CDR3 length equals 15 residues. CDR3 coding DNA: TGTGCCAGCAGTTATTGGCGGGAGAAGCTGGAGACCCAGTACTTC. Translating it yields CASSYWREKLETQYF.

The genes are TRBV20-1 and TRBJ2-3; 7 bases line up with TRBD2. V lost 3 bases and J lost 5; bases outside the gene matches: 8. The CDR3 consists of 14 residues. CDR1 is DFQATT and CDR2 is SNEGSKA in the germline V gene (reference sequence). The CDR3: CSASRGGSGDTQYF. The CDR3 bases are TGCAGTGCTAGTCGTGGCGGGAGCGGAGATACGCAGTATTTT.

The chain combines TRBV4-3 with TRBJ2-2; D perhaps matches TRBD1 (6 bases). Germline V gene lookup returns CDR1 LGHNA and CDR2 YSLEER. The CDR3 is 19 amino acids. V lost 0 bases and J 1 base, leaving 18 bases between the germline ends. CDR3 DNA: TGCGCCAGCAGCCAAGAGGCGCAGGGGCGCTGGGTGAACACCGGGGAGCTGTTTTTT. Its translation is CASSQEAQGRWVNTGELFF.

V gene TRBV24-1 combines with J gene TRBJ2-3; TRBD1 matches 7 bases. CDR1 and CDR2 (germline): KGHDR, SFDVKD. The V segment lost 4 bases and the J segment 4 bases; nucleotides outside the gene matches: 13. This CDR3 contains 17 residues. CDR3 residues: CATSDPPGRGSADTQYF. CDR3 sequence (DNA): TGTGCCACCAGTGACCCCCCGGGCAGGGGGAGCGCAGATACGCAGTATTTT.

The gene calls are TRBV5-1 and TRBJ1-2; a weak D match, TRBD1 (5 bases). The CDR3 is 14 residues long. Trimming removed 3 bases at V and 2 bases at J, with 11 bases between. Germline CDR1 is SGHRS and CDR2 is YFSETQ. CDR3 sequence reads: CASSSGGVNYGYTF. CDR3 DNA sequence: TGCGCCAGCAGCTCCGGAGGGGTGAACTATGGCTACACCTTC.

The chain is built from TRBV9 and TRBJ2-3, with 9 bases lining up with TRBD2. Germline V lookup: CDR1 SGDLS, CDR2 YYNGEE. The CDR3 has 16 residues. V lost 5 bases, J lost 6 bases, and 13 bases stayed unmatched. In DNA, the CDR3 is TGTGCCAGCAGGGCCGCGATAGCGGGAGTAGCGGATACGCAGTATTTT. Translating gives CASRAAIAGVADTQYF.

The rearrangement joins TRBV6-1 to TRBJ1-2, with 7 bases that match TRBD1. The CDR3 is 15 residues long. J was trimmed by 2 bases and V by 1 base; bases with no gene match: 4. CDR1 and CDR2 (germline): MNHNS, SASEGT. The CDR3 spells CASSEGSTGNYGYTF. Here the CDR3 DNA reads TGTGCCAGCAGTGAAGGGTCGACAGGGAACTATGGCTACACCTTC.

The gene calls are TRBV6-6 and TRBJ2-2, with 8 bases lining up with TRBD2. This CDR3 region has 16 residues. V dropped 0 bases and J dropped 7; count of bases not matched to a gene: 7. Germline CDR1 MNHNY, CDR2 SVGAGI (reference sequence). The CDR3 reads CASSYSSGRVGGELFF. The CDR3 coding sequence is TGTGCCAGCAGTTACTCGAGCGGGAGAGTCGGCGGGGAGCTGTTTTTT.

The chain recombines TRBV28 with TRBJ1-2, with 10 bases lining up with TRBD1. With V trimmed by 5 bases and J by 7 bases, 7 bases remained unmatched. In germline, CDR1 is MDHEN, CDR2 SYDVKM. The CDR3 totals 14 residues. CDR3 DNA sequence: TGTGCCAGCAGTCCACCGGGACAGGGGTTTGGCTACACCTTC. Translation: CASSPPGQGFGYTF.

This chain links TRBV6-1 with TRBJ2-3; D is possibly TRBD1 (7 bases). Germline V gene data show CDR1 as MNHNS and CDR2 as SASEGT. V was pared by 2 bases and J by 11 bases, with 8 bases between. CDR3 length equals 11 residues. CDR3 in amino acids: CASSEQGGQYF. The CDR3 DNA reads TGTGCCAGCAGTGAACAGGGGGGGCAGTATTTT.

The chain recombines TRBV18 with TRBJ1-5, with 10 bases fitting TRBD1. There are 15 residues in the CDR3. After removal of 3 bases from V and 7 bases from J, the junction contained 6 bases not matched to a gene. CDR1 and CDR2 (germline): KGHSH, LQKENI. The CDR3 here is CASSPGQGTGQPQHF. The CDR3, as DNA: TGTGCCAGCTCACCGGGACAGGGGACGGGGCAGCCCCAGCATTTT.

V usage is TRBV5-1 and J usage is TRBJ2-5, with TRBD1 matching over 8 bases. The CDR3 extends over 16 amino acids. V was clipped by 4 bases and J by 1 base; unmatched bases: 9. Germline CDR1 SGHRS, CDR2 YFSETQ. The CDR3 is CASSPRQGSPQETQYF. The CDR3 region has the DNA TGCGCCAGCAGCCCCCGACAGGGGAGCCCCCAAGAGACCCAGTACTTC. The full variable domain, its missing parts supplied by reference TRBV5-1 and TRBJ2-5, is KAGVTQTPRYLIKTRGQQVTLSCSPISGHRSVSWYQQTPGQGLQFLFEYFSETQRNKGNFPGRFSGRQFSNSRSEMNVSTLELGDSALYLCASSPRQGSPQETQYFGPGTRLLVL.

The V gene is TRBV5-6, the J gene TRBJ2-7; 7 bases match TRBD2. After removal of 1 base from V and 2 bases from J, the junction contained 18 bases not matched to a gene. The CDR3 is made up of 19 amino acids. Germline V gene sequence: CDR1 SGHDT, CDR2 YYEEEE. CDR3 amino acids: CASSLKGLGRGSWTYEQYF. In DNA form, the CDR3 reads TGTGCCAGCAGCTTGAAAGGTTTAGGGCGGGGGTCCTGGACCTACGAGCAGTACTTC.